One sample yielded the 22 T cell receptor beta chains listed below, sequenced in a study of cytomegalovirus exposure and HLA in healthy donors. Both 60 Vbeta primers and 13 Jbeta primers went into the PCR. Measured with immunoSEQ multiplex PCR; TCRdb has only the in-frame clones, and not every one. The table lists roughly 150,000 clones, 85% of them singletons. The material sequenced was PBMCs. All receptors derive from a boy aged 2 to 10 in good health and CMV-seronegative.

The chain recombines TRBV6-4 with TRBJ2-1, with 13 positions matching TRBD2. The CDR3 is made up of 15 amino acids. The germline CDR1 and CDR2 sequences are MRHNA and SNTAGT. The J segment lost 7 bases and the V segment lost 4 bases, leaving 4 bases of the junction unmatched. This CDR3 reads CASSATSGGANEQFF. The CDR3 coding sequence is TGTGCCAGCAGTGCAACTAGCGGGGGGGCAAATGAGCAGTTCTTC.

This clone was seen more than once but under ten times. CDR3 bases: TGTGCCAGCATCCGGGACAGCCGTTACTATGGCTACACCTTC. Its protein is CASIRDSRYYGYTF. The chain has TRBV28 and TRBJ1-2; 7 bases are a match to TRBD1. The trim removed 7 bases at V and 3 bases at J, leaving 8 bases unmatched. Germline-derived CDR1 and CDR2 are MDHEN and SYDVKM. CDR3 length equals 14 residues.

The V gene is TRBV11-3, the J gene TRBJ2-5; 8 bases are a match to TRBD2. Germline trimming cut 5 bases from V and 7 bases from J; bases unmatched to any gene: 6. CDR3 length equals 13 residues. Germline CDR1 is SGHNT and CDR2 is YENEEA. The CDR3 region has the DNA TGTGCCAGCAGCCCCCGACGGGAGGGGACCCAGTACTTC. Amino acid sequence: CASSPRREGTQYF.

This clone appeared a few times. CDR3 amino acids: CAIRGQGDFYGYTF. The CDR3 DNA reads as TGTGCCATCAGAGGACAGGGGGATTTCTATGGCTACACCTTC. The chain couples TRBV10-3 to TRBJ1-2; TRBD1 matches at 10 bases. This CDR3 has 14 amino acids. Trimming took 6 bases from V and 4 from J; bases not matched to a gene: 5. Germline CDR1 and CDR2: ENHRY and SYGVKD.

The chain joins TRBV6-1 to TRBJ1-4, with 7 bases aligning to TRBD1. This CDR3 contains 17 residues. V gave up 4 bases and J gave up 7 bases; unmatched junction bases: 15. The germline gives CDR1 MNHNS, CDR2 SASEGT. The CDR3 here is CASSVRLRAGGPEKLFF. In DNA, the CDR3 is TGTGCCAGCAGTGTAAGGCTTCGAGCAGGGGGGCCTGAAAAACTGTTTTTT.

This chain links TRBV29-1 with TRBJ1-4; TRBD1 matches at 9 bases. The J segment lost 8 bases and the V segment lost 1 base, leaving 2 bases of the junction unmatched. Germline lookup yields CDR1 SQVTM and CDR2 ANQGSEA. The CDR3 runs 13 residues. The CDR3 loop reads CSVEGGTGEKLFF. The DNA of the CDR3 is TGCAGCGTTGAAGGAGGGACAGGGGAAAAACTGTTTTTT. Filled out from reference TRBV29-1 and TRBJ1-4, the complete variable domain reads SAVISQKPSRDICQRGTSLTIQCQVDSQVTMMFWYRQQPGQSLTLIATANQGSEATYESGFVIDKFPISRPNLTFSTLTVSNMSPEDSSIYLCSVEGGTGEKLFFGSGTQLSVL.

This chain uses TRBV5-6 with TRBJ2-3, with D perhaps TRBD2 (7 bases). This CDR3 has 16 amino acids. V gave up 0 bases and J gave up 2 bases, with 13 bases separating them. The germline gives CDR1 SGHDT, CDR2 YYEEEE. CDR3 amino acids: CASSLVGGGLTDTQYF. CDR3 DNA: TGTGCCAGCAGCTTGGTAGGGGGGGGCCTCACAGATACGCAGTATTTT.

This chain links TRBV6-1 with TRBJ1-4; D might be TRBD1 (5 bases). Trimming shortened V by 5 bases and J by 8 bases, and 18 bases separated the two germline ends. From germline, CDR1 is MNHNS and CDR2 SASEGT. CDR3 size: 15 residues. CDR3 protein: CASSPRDRGVEKLFF. CDR3 bases: TGTGCCAGCAGTCCTCGGGACCGGGGGGTAGAAAAACTGTTTTTT.

V is TRBV5-1 and J is TRBJ2-2; D perhaps matches TRBD2 (5 bases). V gave up 0 bases and J gave up 2 bases, with 8 bases separating them. CDR1 and CDR2 from the germline V gene are SGHRS and YFSETQ. The CDR3 spans 15 residues. The CDR3 DNA follows: TGCGCCAGCAGCTTGGGGACTCGAAACACCGGGGAGCTGTTTTTT. This sequence encodes CASSLGTRNTGELFF.

This chain uses TRBV11-2 with TRBJ2-5; 11 positions agree with TRBD2. With 6 bases clipped from V and 5 bases from J, the junction kept 8 bases outside the gene matches. Germline lookup yields CDR1 SGHAT and CDR2 FQNNGV. The CDR3 spans 15 residues. Here the CDR3 DNA reads TGTGCCAGCAGGCCACTAGCGGGAGCTTTGGAGACCCAGTACTTC. This sequence encodes CASRPLAGALETQYF.

This clone was found once. CDR3 sequence reads: CASRFYSRGRPYEQYF. Written as DNA, the CDR3 is TGTGCAAGTCGCTTCTACTCCAGGGGGCGCCCTTACGAGCAGTACTTC. V and J are TRBV12-2 and TRBJ2-7; no check of the table's D call, TRBD1, against the DNA was made. TRBV12-2 is tagged as a pseudogene. The CDR3 is made up of 16 amino acids.

The chain couples TRBV7-8 to TRBJ1-1, with D unclear. Trimming took off 4 bases at V and 0 bases at J, with 15 bases between the two ends. CDR3 length: 16 residues. Germline loops: CDR1 SGHVS, CDR2 FQNEAQ. The CDR3 DNA reads as TGTGCCAGCAGCTCATTAGATACCGGTATGAACACTGAAGCTTTCTTT. Translated: CASSSLDTGMNTEAFF.

This clone is a singleton in its sample. The chain links TRBV30 to TRBJ1-3; no clear D. Per the germline V gene, CDR1 is GTSNPN and CDR2 is SVGIG (reference sequence). The V and J ends lost 7 bases and 1 base respectively, with 11 bases between them. The CDR3 consists of 13 residues. CDR3 coding DNA: TGTGCCTTAGCGGGCATTTCTGGAAACACCATATATTTT. It specifies CALAGISGNTIYF.

The chain joins TRBV6-1 to TRBJ2-2, with a weak D call TRBD2 (6 bases). The V end was cut by 2 bases, the J end by 4 bases, with 23 bases between. Germline-derived CDR1 and CDR2 are MNHNS and SASEGT. The CDR3 consists of 19 residues. CDR3 nucleotides: TGTGCCAGCAGTGAACTCCCCCATCCTATTGTGGGAGGCACCGGGGAGCTGTTTTTT. It yields the protein CASSELPHPIVGGTGELFF.

The rearrangement joins TRBV29-1 to TRBJ1-1; 7 bases fit TRBD1. CDR1 is SQVTM, CDR2 ANQGSEA, per germline. V was clipped by 6 bases and J by 6 bases; unmatched bases: 4. This CDR3 is built from 11 residues. CDR3 coding DNA: TGCAGCGTGACAGGGCTTTCTGAAGCTTTCTTT. Its protein product is CSVTGLSEAFF.

DNA for the CDR3: TGTGCCAGCAGGTCAGACAATGAGCAGTTCTTC. The encoded protein is CASRSDNEQFF. V is TRBV5-4 and J is TRBJ2-1, with D hard to call. Trimming removed 5 bases from V and 5 bases from J, with 5 bases in between. CDR3 length: 11 amino acids. Germline V gene sequence: CDR1 SGHNT, CDR2 YYREEE (reference sequence). Full variable domain (rest looked up from reference TRBV5-4 and TRBJ2-1): ETGVTQSPTHLIKTRGQQVTLRCSSQSGHNTVSWYQQALGQGPQFIFQYYREEENGRGNFPPRFSGLQFPNYSSELNVNALELDDSALYLCASRSDNEQFFGPGTRLTVL.

V and J are TRBV2 and TRBJ2-1, with 13 bases fitting TRBD2. Germline CDR1 reads SNHLY; CDR2 reads FYNNEI. V trimming: 6 bases; J trimming: 5 bases; junction bases outside the gene matches: 4. This CDR3 is 15 amino acids long. CDR3 nucleotide sequence: TGTGCCAGCAGCATGGGACTAGCGGGGAACAATGAGCAGTTCTTC. Its protein is CASSMGLAGNNEQFF. Based on the CDR3 plus reference TRBV2 and TRBJ2-1, the full variable domain is EPEVTQTPSHQVTQMGQEVILRCVPISNHLYFYWYRQILGQKVEFLVSFYNNEISEKSEIFDDQFSVERPDGSNFTLKIRSTKLEDSAMYFCASSMGLAGNNEQFFGPGTRLTVL.

The chain couples TRBV14 to TRBJ2-5; tentative D call: TRBD2 (6 bases). The CDR3 sequence is 14 residues long. Trimming shortened V by 4 bases and J by 6 bases, and 15 bases separated the two germline ends. Germline CDR1 reads SGHDN; CDR2 reads FVKESK. CDR3 in amino acids: CASSPMGGEKTQYF. CDR3 bases: TGTGCCAGCAGCCCGATGGGGGGTGAAAAGACCCAGTACTTC. Supplemented by reference TRBV14 and TRBJ2-5, the full variable domain reads EAGVTQFPSHSVIEKGQTVTLRCDPISGHDNLYWYRRVMGKEIKFLLHFVKESKQDESGMPNNRFLAERTGGTYSTLKVQPAELEDSGVYFCASSPMGGEKTQYFGPGTRLLVL.

The V and J genes are TRBV10-1 and TRBJ1-2; tentative D call: TRBD1 (6 bases). Germline CDR1 reads WNHNN; CDR2 reads SYGVQD (reference sequence). The V end was cut by 11 bases, the J end by 7 bases, with 20 bases between. The CDR3 totals 13 residues. The CDR3 sequence is CAGPNGGGGGYTF. The DNA of the CDR3 is TGCGCCGGGCCAAACGGGGGAGGGGGTGGCTACACCTTC.

This chain joins TRBV23-1 and TRBJ2-1; no definite D call. TRBV23-1 is placed among ORFs of uncertain function. Trimming removed 0 bases at V and 0 bases at J, with 6 bases between. The CDR3 contains 15 residues. CDR3 in DNA: TGCGCCAGCAGTCAATCGCCGAGCTCCTACAATGAGCAGTTCTTC. It is translated as CASSQSPSSYNEQFF.

The chain employs TRBV28 and TRBJ1-5; maybe TRBD1 (6 bases). Trimming took 2 bases from V and 4 from J, leaving 12 bases between them. Germline CDR1 MDHEN, CDR2 SYDVKM. CDR3 length equals 15 residues. The CDR3 DNA follows: TGTGCCAGCAGTTTACGGGGGAGGGGGAATCAGCCCCAGCATTTT. Protein product: CASSLRGRGNQPQHF.

CDR3 region: CASSPRDRKNEKLFF. CDR3 bases: TGTGCCAGCAGCCCCAGGGACAGAAAGAATGAAAAACTGTTTTTT. The rearrangement joins TRBV11-2 to TRBJ1-4, with 7 nucleotides matching TRBD1. CDR1 is SGHAT, CDR2 FQNNGV, per germline. This CDR3 has 15 residues. V was clipped by 5 bases and J by 5 bases; unmatched bases: 8.